This entry is about one T cell receptor (beta chain). The antigen it recognizes is unknown. Within one base of it there is no much larger clone, and no base qualities were kept. This specimen belongs to a study of blood T cell repertoires in COVID-19 (dated by TCRdb to about 2020). Describing the broader study: Collaborator samples came from the United States, Italy and Spain and covered acute and convalescent phases of COVID-19. Where HLA class I and class II types were available, the types were taken from metadata supplied by the sample provider, not from assay-based typing. Nearly every sample came with metadata listing a de-identified subject ID, COVID-19 status, age in years and sex. Samples were obtained from the ongoing ImmuneRACE study (first 160 participants) and from about 1,300 subjects provided by 6 global collaborators. Subjects who had been exposed to COVID-19, were actively infected with it, or had recovered from it provided the deeply sampled blood TCRbeta repertoires that made up the dataset. The repertoires were released in a freely available public database meant as a resource for research on the immune response to SARS-CoV-2. The material from the prospective study consisted of cDNA or gDNA derived from T cells, B-cell-depleted T cells, or PBMCs. Overall study results and their limits: The amount of clinical and demographic metadata varied by source and participant and was provided uncurated.

TCRbeta CDR3 regions were amplified from genomic DNA by means of the immunoSEQ Assay, a bias-controlled multiplex PCR. The authors' analysis ran thus. The number of nucleated cells in each sample was estimated from the amplification of reference gene primers within the assay. Sequence reads were collapsed and filtered to measure the absolute abundance of every unique TCRbeta CDR3 rearrangement. For each sample, productive Simpson clonality was calculated as the square root of Simpson's diversity index over productive rearrangements. The clones in this table, taken by TCRdb from immuneACCESS, are in-frame only. Not every clone is retained; where verified, under half of the shortfall comes from an unresolved V gene, and the cause of the rest is unknown. That table furnishes V, J and clone size, whereas the DNA furnished D and trimming. This sample comprises 230,000 or so clones, approximately 86% of them detected only once. The leading ten clones occupy roughly 14% of the sample.

In the prospective study, participants were roughly 18 to 100 years old, resided in fewer than 25 geographic areas of the United States, and were enrolled through a virtual design. In the prospective study, cohorts were assigned on the basis of participant-reported clinical history obtained from a screening survey and a study questionnaire. In the prospective study, mobile phlebotomists collected whole blood, serum and a nasopharyngeal or oropharyngeal swab from each participant. Over a 2-month period, participants in the prospective study had the option of providing additional blood draws and questionnaires. Before DNA extraction, prospective study blood samples were shipped either frozen or at room temperature. CDR1 and CDR2 are drawn from the germline V gene: KGHDR, SFDVKD. Cut back by 4 bases and 5 bases, the V and J ends lie 11 bases apart. Counted from cysteine to phenylalanine, this CDR3 has 14 amino acids. CDR3 DNA only is kept here, 42 bases in frame from base 1.

The origin of this receptor is a woman in her 50s with acute COVID-19. This sequence uses TRBV24-1 and TRBJ1-5; the D gene is perhaps TRBD1, on 5 matching bases. What was sequenced was PBMCs or T cells enriched from blood (not recorded which). The DNA is as follows: TGTGCCACCAGTGACTCAAGACAGTATCAGCCCCAGCATTTT. Its protein product is CATSDSRQYQPQHF.